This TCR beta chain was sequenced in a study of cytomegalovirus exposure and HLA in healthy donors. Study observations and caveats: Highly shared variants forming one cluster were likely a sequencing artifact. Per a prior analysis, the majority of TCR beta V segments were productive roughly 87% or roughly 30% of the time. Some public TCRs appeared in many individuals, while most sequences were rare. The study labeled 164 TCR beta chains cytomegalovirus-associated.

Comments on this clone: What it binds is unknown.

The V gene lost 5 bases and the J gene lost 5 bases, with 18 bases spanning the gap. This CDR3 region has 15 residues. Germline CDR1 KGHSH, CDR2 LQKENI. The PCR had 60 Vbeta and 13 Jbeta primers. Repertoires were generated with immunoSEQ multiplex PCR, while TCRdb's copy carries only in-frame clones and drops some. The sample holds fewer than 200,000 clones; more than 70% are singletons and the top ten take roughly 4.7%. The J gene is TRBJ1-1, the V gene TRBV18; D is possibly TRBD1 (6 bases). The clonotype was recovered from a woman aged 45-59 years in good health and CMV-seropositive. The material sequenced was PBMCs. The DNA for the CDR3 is TGTGCCAGCTCATCCCGCCCACAGGGTGAGACTGAAGCTTTCTTT. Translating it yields CASSSRPQGETEAFF.